This T cell receptor (beta chain) was identified in a study of shared clonotypes between healthy human individuals. The ends lost 4 bases at V and 1 base at J; junction bases unmatched: 6. Germline loops: CDR1 KGHSH, CDR2 LQKENI. The CDR3 runs to 16 residues. Study results and limitations: Tissues were not sampled, only blood, and their repertoires likely differ. With several donors compared, 4.5% to 6.5% of naive CD4 clonotypes were shared.

As to this clone: What it binds is not known.

The method was immunoSEQ multiplex PCR; TCRdb's version includes in-frame clones alone and lacks a portion of them. The sample has more than 2,000,000 clones, over 85% seen once. Material: naive CD4+ T cells sorted from blood. Subset reported: CD45RA+ positively selected. This sequence joins TRBV18 and TRBJ2-3, with 9 positions matching TRBD2. This sequence was found in a young man in good health. This chain's CDR3 is CASSLGVAGGTDTQYF. CDR3 nucleotide sequence: TGTGCCAGCTCACTTGGGGTAGCGGGAGGCACAGATACGCAGTATTTT.